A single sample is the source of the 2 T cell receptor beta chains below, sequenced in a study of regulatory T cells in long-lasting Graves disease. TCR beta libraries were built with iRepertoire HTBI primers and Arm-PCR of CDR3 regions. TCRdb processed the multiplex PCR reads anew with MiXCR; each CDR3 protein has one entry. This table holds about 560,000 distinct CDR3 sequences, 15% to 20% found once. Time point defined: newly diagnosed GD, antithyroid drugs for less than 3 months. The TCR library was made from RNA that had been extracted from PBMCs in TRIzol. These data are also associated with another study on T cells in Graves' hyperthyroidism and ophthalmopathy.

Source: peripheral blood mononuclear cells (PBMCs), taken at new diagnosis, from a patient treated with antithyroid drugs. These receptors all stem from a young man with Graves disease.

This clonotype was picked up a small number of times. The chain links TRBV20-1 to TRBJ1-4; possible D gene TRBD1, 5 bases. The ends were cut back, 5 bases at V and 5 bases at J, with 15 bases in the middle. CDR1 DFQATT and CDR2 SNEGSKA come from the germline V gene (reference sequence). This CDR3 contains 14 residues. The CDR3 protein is CSAHHAGKNEKLFF. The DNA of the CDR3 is TGCAGTGCTCACCACGCAGGGAAAAATGAAAAACTGTTTTTT.

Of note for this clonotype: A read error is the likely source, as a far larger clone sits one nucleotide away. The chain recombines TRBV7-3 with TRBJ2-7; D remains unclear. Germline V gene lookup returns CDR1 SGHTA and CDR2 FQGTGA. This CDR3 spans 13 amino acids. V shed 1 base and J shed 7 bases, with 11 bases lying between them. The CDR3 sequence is CASSLIMGNEQYF. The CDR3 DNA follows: TGTGCCAGCAGCTTAATCATGGGGAATGAGCAGTACTTC.